This record concerns one T cell receptor (beta chain) sequence. The sample is drawn from a study of blood T cell repertoires in COVID-19. As for the study in general: The United States, Italy and Spain were the sources of the acute and convalescent COVID-19 samples. From T cells, B-cell-depleted T cells, or PBMCs came the material, which was cDNA or gDNA.

Study processing details: The authors estimated nucleated cell counts from reference gene primer amplification. Assay used: immunoSEQ multiplex PCR; TCRdb lists only in-frame clones, some missing. V, J and clone size reflect that table, while D and trimming were determined from the DNA. The sample yields 95,000 to 110,000 clones, approximately 84% seen once. V shed 2 bases and J 1 base; nucleotides not matched to a gene: 3. The length of the CDR3 is 16 residues. CDR1 and CDR2 from the germline V gene are SGDLS and YYNGEE. This TCR was recovered from a human donor in a cohort sampled during active COVID-19. The chain carries TRBV9 and TRBJ1-4, with 9 bases that match TRBD1. The material sequenced was peripheral blood. The CDR3 DNA is TGTGCCAGCAGCGTGGGACAGGGTGGAACTAATGAAAAACTGTTTTTT. Amino acid sequence: CASSVGQGGTNEKLFF.